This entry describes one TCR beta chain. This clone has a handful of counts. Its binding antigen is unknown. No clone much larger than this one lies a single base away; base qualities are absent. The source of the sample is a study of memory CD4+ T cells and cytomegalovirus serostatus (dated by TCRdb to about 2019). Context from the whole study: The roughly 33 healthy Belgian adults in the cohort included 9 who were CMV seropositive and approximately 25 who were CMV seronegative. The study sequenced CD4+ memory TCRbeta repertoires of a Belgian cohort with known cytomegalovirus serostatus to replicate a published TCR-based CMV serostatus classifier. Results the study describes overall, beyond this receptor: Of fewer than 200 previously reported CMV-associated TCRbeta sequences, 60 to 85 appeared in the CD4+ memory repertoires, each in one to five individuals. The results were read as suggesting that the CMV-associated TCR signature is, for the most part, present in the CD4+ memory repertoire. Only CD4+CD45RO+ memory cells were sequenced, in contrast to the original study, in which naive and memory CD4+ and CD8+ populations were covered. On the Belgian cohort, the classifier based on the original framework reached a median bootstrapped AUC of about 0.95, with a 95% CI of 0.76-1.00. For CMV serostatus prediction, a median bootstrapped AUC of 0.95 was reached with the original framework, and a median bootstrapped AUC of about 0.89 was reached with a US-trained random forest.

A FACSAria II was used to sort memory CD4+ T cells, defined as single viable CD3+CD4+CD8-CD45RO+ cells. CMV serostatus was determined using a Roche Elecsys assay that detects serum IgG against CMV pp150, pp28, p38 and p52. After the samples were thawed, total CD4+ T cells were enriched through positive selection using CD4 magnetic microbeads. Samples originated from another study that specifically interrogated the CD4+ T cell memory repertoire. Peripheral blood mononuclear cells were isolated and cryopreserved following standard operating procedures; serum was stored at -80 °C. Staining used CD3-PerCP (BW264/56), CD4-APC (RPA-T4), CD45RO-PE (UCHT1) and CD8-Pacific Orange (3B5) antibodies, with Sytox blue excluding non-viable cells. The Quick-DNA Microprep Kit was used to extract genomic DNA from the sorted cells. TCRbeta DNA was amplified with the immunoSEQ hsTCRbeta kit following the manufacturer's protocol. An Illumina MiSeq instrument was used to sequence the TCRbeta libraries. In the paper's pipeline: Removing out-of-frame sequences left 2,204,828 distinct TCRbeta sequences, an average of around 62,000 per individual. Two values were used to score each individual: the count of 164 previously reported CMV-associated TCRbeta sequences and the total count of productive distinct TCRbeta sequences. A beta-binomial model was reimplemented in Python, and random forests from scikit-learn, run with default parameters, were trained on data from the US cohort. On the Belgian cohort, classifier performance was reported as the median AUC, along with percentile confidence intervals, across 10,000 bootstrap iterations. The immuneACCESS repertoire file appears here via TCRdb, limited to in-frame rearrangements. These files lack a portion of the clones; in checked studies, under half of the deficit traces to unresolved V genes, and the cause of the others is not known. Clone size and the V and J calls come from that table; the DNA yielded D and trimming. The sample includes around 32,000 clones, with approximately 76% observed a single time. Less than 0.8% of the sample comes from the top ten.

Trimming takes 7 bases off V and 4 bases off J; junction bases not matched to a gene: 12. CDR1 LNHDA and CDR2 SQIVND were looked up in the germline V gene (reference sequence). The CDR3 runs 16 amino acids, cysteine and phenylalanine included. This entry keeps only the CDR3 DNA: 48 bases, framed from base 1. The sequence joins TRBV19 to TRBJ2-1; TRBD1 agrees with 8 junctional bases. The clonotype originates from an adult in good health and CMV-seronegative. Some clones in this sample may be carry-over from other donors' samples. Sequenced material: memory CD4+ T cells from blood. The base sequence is TGTGCCAGTACCCATACCGACAGGGGTCGTTACAATGAGCAGTTCTTC. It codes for CASTHTDRGRYNEQFF.